This T cell receptor (beta chain) was sequenced during a study of blood T cell repertoires in COVID-19. Study information: The United States, Italy and Spain were the sources of the acute and convalescent COVID-19 samples.

Only in-frame clones appear in the TCRdb table, and some are missing; sequencing was by immunoSEQ multiplex PCR. The sample has about 150,000 clones; approximately 84% are singletons. The CDR3 is 16 residues long. Looked up from germline, CDR1 is MNHNS and CDR2 is SASEGT. After removal of 3 bases from V and 2 bases from J, the junction contained 8 bases not matched to a gene. The source material was peripheral blood. The TCR sequence derives from a human donor in a cohort sampled during active COVID-19. The V gene is TRBV6-1, the J gene TRBJ2-5; 8 bases match TRBD2. The CDR3 sequence is CASSELGGRIQETQYF. The CDR3 DNA follows: TGTGCCAGCAGTGAGCTTGGCGGGAGGATTCAAGAGACCCAGTACTTC.